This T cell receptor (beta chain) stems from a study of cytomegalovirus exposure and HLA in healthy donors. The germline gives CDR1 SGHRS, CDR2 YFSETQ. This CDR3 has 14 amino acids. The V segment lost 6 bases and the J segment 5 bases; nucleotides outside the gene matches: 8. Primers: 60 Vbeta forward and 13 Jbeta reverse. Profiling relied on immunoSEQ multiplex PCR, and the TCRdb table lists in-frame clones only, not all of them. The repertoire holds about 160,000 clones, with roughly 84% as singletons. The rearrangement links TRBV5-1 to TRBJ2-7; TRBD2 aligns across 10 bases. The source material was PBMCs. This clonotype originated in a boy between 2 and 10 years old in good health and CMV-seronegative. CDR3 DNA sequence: TGCGCCAGCAACCCCCTAGCGGGAGCTAACGAGCAGTACTTC. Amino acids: CASNPLAGANEQYF. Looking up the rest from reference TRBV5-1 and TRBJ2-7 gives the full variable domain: KAGVTQTPRYLIKTRGQQVTLSCSPISGHRSVSWYQQTPGQGLQFLFEYFSETQRNKGNFPGRFSGRQFSNSRSEMNVSTLELGDSALYLCASNPLAGANEQYFGPGTRLTVT.